This T cell receptor (beta chain) was identified in a study of cytomegalovirus exposure and HLA in healthy donors. Study information: A preliminary data release comprised roughly 85 million unique TCRs obtained from HLA-typed donors.

A note on this clone: The target antigen is unknown.

Primers for the PCR totalled 60 Vbeta and 13 Jbeta. Measured with immunoSEQ multiplex PCR; TCRdb has only the in-frame clones, and not every one. There are some 240,000 clones in the sample; about 90% occur only once, and about 1.5% lies in the top ten. Although they were nominally healthy when sampled, donors likely had unrecorded immune exposures. The length of the CDR3 is 14 residues. V was cut by 8 bases and J by 2 bases, with 13 bases left in between. From germline, CDR1 is MNHEY and CDR2 SMNVEV (reference sequence). General study points: Most TCR sequences were rare, but some public TCRs occurred in many donors. What was likely a sequencing artifact was a cluster of highly shared sequence variants.

This receptor was taken from a girl aged 2-10 years in good health and CMV-seronegative. The chain links TRBV27 to TRBJ1-5; D perhaps matches TRBD1 (5 bases). Sequenced input: PBMCs. CDR3 DNA: TGTGCCAGCTCCCAAGGGGATGGCAATCAGCCCCAGCATTTT. Translating it yields CASSQGDGNQPQHF.